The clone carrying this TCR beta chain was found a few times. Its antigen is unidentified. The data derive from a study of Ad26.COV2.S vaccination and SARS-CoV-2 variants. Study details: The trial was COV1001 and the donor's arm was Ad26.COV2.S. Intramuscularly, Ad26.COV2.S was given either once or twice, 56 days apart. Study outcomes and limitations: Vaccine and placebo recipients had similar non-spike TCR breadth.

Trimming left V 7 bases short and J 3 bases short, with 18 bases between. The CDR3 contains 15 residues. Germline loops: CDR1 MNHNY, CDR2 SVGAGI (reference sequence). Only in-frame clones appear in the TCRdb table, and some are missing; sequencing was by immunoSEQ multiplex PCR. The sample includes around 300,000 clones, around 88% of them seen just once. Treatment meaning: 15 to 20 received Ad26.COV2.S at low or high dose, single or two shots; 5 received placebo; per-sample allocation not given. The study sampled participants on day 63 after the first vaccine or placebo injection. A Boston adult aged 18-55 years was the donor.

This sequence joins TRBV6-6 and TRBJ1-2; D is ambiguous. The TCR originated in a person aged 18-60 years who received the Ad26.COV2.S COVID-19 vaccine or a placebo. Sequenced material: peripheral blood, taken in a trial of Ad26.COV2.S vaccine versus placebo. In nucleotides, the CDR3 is TGTGCCAGCATCCCGAACGCCGGGAGCTACTATGGCTACACCTTC. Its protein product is CASIPNAGSYYGYTF.